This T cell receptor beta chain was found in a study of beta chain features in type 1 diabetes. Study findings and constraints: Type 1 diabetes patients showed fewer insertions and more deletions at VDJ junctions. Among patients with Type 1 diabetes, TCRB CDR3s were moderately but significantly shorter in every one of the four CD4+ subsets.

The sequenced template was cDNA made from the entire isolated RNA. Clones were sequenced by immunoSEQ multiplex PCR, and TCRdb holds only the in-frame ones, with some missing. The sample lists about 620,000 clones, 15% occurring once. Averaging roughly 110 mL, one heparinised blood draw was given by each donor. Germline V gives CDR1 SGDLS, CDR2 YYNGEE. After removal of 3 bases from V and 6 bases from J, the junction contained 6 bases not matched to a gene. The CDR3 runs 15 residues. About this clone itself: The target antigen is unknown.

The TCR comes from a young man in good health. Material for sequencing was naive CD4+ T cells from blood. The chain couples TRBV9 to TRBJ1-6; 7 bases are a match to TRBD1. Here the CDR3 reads CASSAPGQLNSPLHF. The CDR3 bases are TGTGCCAGCAGCGCTCCGGGACAGCTTAATTCACCCCTCCACTTT.